Presented here are 3 T cell receptor beta chains from one specimen sequenced in a study of T cells in Graves' hyperthyroidism and ophthalmopathy. TCR beta CDR3 regions were amplified from RNA. First-round RT-PCR of the TCR CDR3 relied on the HTBI primer set. TCRdb recomputed calls from the multiplex PCR reads with MiXCR, one row per CDR3 protein. The sample gives some 600,000 distinct CDR3 sequences, 40% to 55% of which show up once; 8.2% is in the top ten. Sample: peripheral blood or thyroid tissue (not recorded which). Receptor source: a young woman with Graves' hyperthyroidism.

There are many counts of this clonotype. V usage is TRBV7-9 and J usage is TRBJ2-7, with D unclear. V dropped 5 bases and J dropped 7 bases, with 12 bases sitting between them. CDR1 is SEHNR, CDR2 FQNEAQ, per germline (reference sequence). The CDR3 extends over 12 amino acids. CDR3 loop: CASSLTGREQYF. The CDR3 region has the DNA TGTGCCAGCAGCCTCACCGGCCGGGAGCAGTACTTC.

In its sample, this clonotype was seen many times. This chain links TRBV29-1 with TRBJ1-2; 7 bases agree with TRBD1. With V trimmed by 3 bases and J by 1 base, 11 bases remained unmatched. Per germline, CDR1 SQVTM and CDR2 ANQGSEA. This CDR3 spans 16 amino acids. CDR3 loop: CSVDPRGTEFNYGYTF. The CDR3, as DNA: TGCAGCGTTGACCCCCGAGGGACAGAATTTAACTATGGCTACACCTTC. Filled out from reference TRBV29-1 and TRBJ1-2, the complete variable domain reads SAVISQKPSRDICQRGTSLTIQCQVDSQVTMMFWYRQQPGQSLTLIATANQGSEATYESGFVIDKFPISRPNLTFSTLTVSNMSPEDSSIYLCSVDPRGTEFNYGYTFGSGTRLTVV.

Remarks on this clonotype: This may be a read error, as it is one base from a much larger clone. This sequence joins TRBV15 and TRBJ2-7; no clear D gene. The germline V gene has CDR1 LNHNV and CDR2 YYDKDF (reference sequence). The CDR3 covers 15 residues. This CDR3 is CATSRDLSTLYGQYF. CDR3 coding DNA: TGTGCCACCAGCAGAGACCTCTCGACACTATACGGGCAGTACTTC.